The T cell receptor beta chain under discussion was sequenced for a study of T cell changes during pregnancy in multiple sclerosis. Here immunoSEQ multiplex PCR was the method, and the copy in TCRdb shows in-frame clones only, minus some. The data show about 34,000 clones, with 70% to 90% seen just once and about 3.8% held by the top ten. The CDR3 has 13 residues. CDR1 and CDR2 from the germline V gene are SGDLS and YYNGEE. Trimming shortened V by 0 bases and J by 3 bases, and 6 bases separated the two germline ends. This material consisted of CD8+ T cells from peripheral blood mononuclear cells, taken in the third trimester of pregnancy. The chain joins TRBV9 to TRBJ1-1, with D hard to call. The sequence came from a female donor with multiple sclerosis, enrolled in a pregnancy study. The CDR3 region is CASSVGGYTEAFF. The CDR3 coding sequence is TGTGCCAGCAGCGTAGGAGGGTACACTGAAGCTTTCTTT.